This TCR beta chain was obtained from a study of blood T cell repertoires in COVID-19. This CDR3 contains 15 residues. CDR1 is SGHTA and CDR2 is FQGNSA in the germline V gene. V lost 3 bases and J 0 bases, leaving 12 bases between the germline ends. Sequencing used immunoSEQ multiplex PCR; TCRdb keeps in-frame clones, though not all of them. Of around 94,000 clones in the sample, around four fifths are singletons; the top ten hold almost 3.5%. The sample comprised peripheral blood. V is TRBV7-2 and J is TRBJ2-7; D is unclear. This sequence originates from a man aged 50-60 years with acute or convalescent COVID-19. The DNA for the CDR3 is TGTGCCAGCAGCTTTGGATCGGAGAGCTCCTACGAGCAGTACTTC. Protein sequence: CASSFGSESSYEQYF.